These 25 T cell receptor beta chains came from one sample sequenced in a study of CD8 T cells in ankylosing spondylitis. General study results and limits: Made up of about eight highly homologous variants, a TCR beta motif appeared characteristic of ankylosing spondylitis blood.

Their antigens remain unidentified. A single record per CDR3 protein comes from TCRdb applying MiXCR to the 5' RACE reads. The sample has 750,000 to 850,000 distinct CDR3 sequences, 10% to 15% seen once; the top ten hold around 0.51%. The sequencing input was blood, either unsorted or a sorted T cell fraction (not recorded which). The receptors stem from a male donor with ankylosing spondylitis.

The V gene is TRBV6-1, the J gene TRBJ1-6; unclear D gene. Trimming shortened V by 5 bases and J by 6 bases, and 14 bases separated the two germline ends. In germline, CDR1 is MNHNS, CDR2 SASEGT. CDR3 length equals 15 residues. CDR3 loop: CASSRRHRSNSPLHF. The CDR3 nucleotides are TGTGCCAGCAGTCGAAGACACCGAAGTAATTCACCCCTCCACTTT.

The chain employs TRBV11-1 and TRBJ2-7; D not certain. CDR3 length: 16 residues. V was shortened by 5 bases and J by 0 bases, with 17 bases between the two germline ends. CDR1 is SGHAT, CDR2 FQDESV, per germline (reference sequence). The CDR3 coding sequence is TGTGCCAGCAGCCGGACCATTTCGTCTAGCTCCTACGAGCAGTACTTC. Its translation is CASSRTISSSSYEQYF.

This clonotype was seen many times. The chain employs TRBV20-1 and TRBJ1-5, with TRBD1 matching over 7 bases. The CDR3 covers 14 residues. Germline lookup yields CDR1 DFQATT and CDR2 SNEGSKA (reference sequence). Unmatched junction bases numbered 6, after V lost 0 bases and J lost 7 bases. The CDR3 nucleotides read TGCAGTGCTAGAGATCGGCAGGGGGGCCAGCCCCAGCATTTT. Translated: CSARDRQGGQPQHF.

This clonotype was observed many times. The chain employs TRBV5-6 and TRBJ2-1; 7 bases are a match to TRBD2. The V segment lost 0 bases and the J segment 0 bases; nucleotides outside the gene matches: 15. The germline V gene encodes CDR1 SGHDT and CDR2 YYEEEE. The CDR3 loop spans 20 amino acids. The CDR3 is CASSLAFTSASLGSYNEQFF. In DNA, the CDR3 is TGTGCCAGCAGCTTGGCCTTTACTAGCGCCAGTCTCGGCTCCTACAATGAGCAGTTCTTC.

The chain couples TRBV7-2 to TRBJ1-1; D gene unclear. CDR1 is SGHTA and CDR2 is FQGNSA in the germline V gene. Between the trimmed V and J ends, which lost 1 base and 8 bases, there was a span of 11 bases. The CDR3 is made up of 13 amino acids. CDR3 bases: TGTGCCAGCAGCTTAGTTTCCTTCAGGGAAGCTTTCTTT. It encodes CASSLVSFREAFF.

The rearrangement links TRBV28 to TRBJ1-6; unclear D gene. The V gene lost 1 base and the J gene lost 0 bases, with 7 bases spanning the gap. Germline values: CDR1 MDHEN, CDR2 SYDVKM. This CDR3 contains 16 residues. CDR3 protein: CASSLSASSYNSPLHF. The CDR3 region has the DNA TGTGCCAGCAGTTTATCGGCTAGCTCCTATAATTCACCCCTCCACTTT.

This clonotype has just a few counts. J is TRBJ1-1 and V is TRBV11-2; no definite D call. The germline V gene encodes CDR1 SGHAT and CDR2 FQNNGV. The V end lost 5 bases, the J end lost 1 base, and 11 bases lay between the germline ends. The CDR3 is 14 amino acids. The CDR3 reads CASSTPRRNTEAFF. CDR3 bases: TGTGCCAGCAGCACTCCCCGCCGGAACACTGAAGCTTTCTTT.

Only a few counts were recorded for this clonotype. A junction boundary mismatches the germline segment, possibly from a read error. The chain is built from TRBV7-7 and TRBJ2-2; 9 nucleotides agree with TRBD2. The CDR3 sequence is 17 residues long. Germline-derived CDR1 and CDR2 are SSHAT and FNYEAQ (reference sequence). CDR3 amino acids: CASSSSGTTAGTGELFF. The CDR3 region has the DNA TGTGCTAGCAGCTCTAGCGGGACAACGGCGGGCACCGGGGAGCTGTTTTTT.

This clonotype was seen many times. V and J are TRBV7-2 and TRBJ1-5; D not certain. The length of the CDR3 is 14 residues. Trimming removed 1 base from V and 4 bases from J, with 8 bases in between. The germline gives CDR1 SGHTA, CDR2 FQGNSA. The CDR3 here is CASSLVAGNQPQHF. DNA for the CDR3: TGTGCCAGCAGCTTAGTGGCAGGTAATCAGCCCCAGCATTTT. The complete variable domain, with remaining parts taken from reference TRBV7-2 and TRBJ1-5, reads GAGVSQSPSNKVTEKGKDVELRCDPISGHTALYWYRQSLGQGLEFLIYFQGNSAPDKSGLPSDRFSAERTGGSVSTLTIQRTQQEDSAVYLCASSLVAGNQPQHFGDGTRLSIL.

In this sample, this clonotype turned up a few times. CDR3 residues: CATSRTGTGVSYEQYF. DNA for the CDR3: TGTGCCACCAGCAGAACCGGGACAGGGGTCTCCTACGAGCAGTACTTC. The rearrangement joins TRBV15 to TRBJ2-7; 10 bases line up with TRBD1. Per germline, CDR1 LNHNV and CDR2 YYDKDF (reference sequence). The CDR3 totals 16 residues. J gave up 0 bases and V 2 bases, and 4 bases lay outside the gene matches.

The table lists this clonotype with many counts. The rearrangement joins TRBV5-1 to TRBJ2-1, with TRBD2 as a possible D gene (7 bases). Deletions cut 6 bases from V and 2 bases from J, with 12 bases between. The germline V gene encodes CDR1 SGHRS and CDR2 YFSETQ. The CDR3 contains 14 residues. The chain's CDR3 is CASIGGGPYNEQFF. Written as DNA, the CDR3 is TGCGCCAGCATAGGGGGAGGGCCCTACAATGAGCAGTTCTTC.

This clonotype was seen a handful of times. V gene TRBV3-1 combines with J gene TRBJ2-3, with D unclear. Trimming stripped 0 bases from V and 0 bases from J, with 13 bases between. Per germline, CDR1 LGHDT and CDR2 YNNKEL (reference sequence). The CDR3 sequence is 17 residues long. As DNA, the CDR3 is TGTGCCAGCAGCCAAGATGGAGTGGGTGGTAGCACAGATACGCAGTATTTT. Encoded protein: CASSQDGVGGSTDTQYF.

This clonotype was recorded at least ten times. The CDR3 is CASSVDDITFGYTEAFF. The CDR3 bases are TGTGCCAGCAGCGTAGACGACATCACGTTCGGATACACTGAAGCTTTCTTT. The rearrangement joins TRBV9 to TRBJ1-1; no firm D call. Germline CDR1 and CDR2: SGDLS and YYNGEE. Trimming pared 0 bases from V and 3 bases from J, leaving 18 bases between. This CDR3 spans 17 amino acids. Looking up the rest from reference TRBV9 and TRBJ1-1 gives the full variable domain: DSGVTQTPKHLITATGQRVTLRCSPRSGDLSVYWYQQSLDQGLQFLIQYYNGEERAKGNILERFSAQQFPDLHSELNLSSLELGDSALYFCASSVDDITFGYTEAFFGQGTRLTVV.

The chain recombines TRBV7-9 with TRBJ2-7; D not resolved. Per the germline V gene, CDR1 is SEHNR and CDR2 is FQNEAQ (reference sequence). CDR3 length: 13 amino acids. Trimming shortened V by 6 bases and J by 7 bases, and 16 bases separated the two germline ends. CDR3 nucleotide sequence: TGTGCCAGCAGTTCTGGACCCCTCTGGGAGCAGTACTTC. Its protein is CASSSGPLWEQYF.

The chain combines TRBV10-3 with TRBJ1-1; 7 bases fit TRBD1. Germline V gives CDR1 ENHRY, CDR2 SYGVKD. V shed 4 bases and J 1 base; nucleotides not matched to a gene: 6. The CDR3 extends over 15 amino acids. CDR3 residues: CAISGWGQKNTEAFF. In DNA, the CDR3 is TGTGCCATCAGTGGATGGGGACAGAAGAACACTGAAGCTTTCTTT.

This clonotype was found a few times. The V call is TRBV7-2, the J call TRBJ1-1; D call uncertain. CDR3 length: 12 residues. Germline-derived CDR1 and CDR2 are SGHTA and FQGNSA. V gave up 1 base and J gave up 6 bases, with 6 bases separating them. For the CDR3, the DNA is TGTGCCAGCAGCTTAGAACGGTCTGAAGCTTTCTTT. Its translation: CASSLERSEAFF. The variable domain in full, completed from reference TRBV7-2 and TRBJ1-1, reads GAGVSQSPSNKVTEKGKDVELRCDPISGHTALYWYRQSLGQGLEFLIYFQGNSAPDKSGLPSDRFSAERTGGSVSTLTIQRTQQEDSAVYLCASSLERSEAFFGQGTRLTVV.

This clonotype was detected only a few times. The chain uses TRBV21-1 and TRBJ2-1; the D call TRBD2 from the table was never checked on the DNA. TRBV21-1 is noted as a pseudogene. The CDR3 spans 12 residues. CDR3 amino acids: CASVRGPDEQFF. CDR3 nucleotide sequence: TGTGCCAGCGTCCGGGGCCCGGATGAGCAGTTCTTC.

This clonotype has at least ten counts. The gene calls are TRBV20-1 and TRBJ2-5; weak D call: TRBD1 (6 bases). Germline CDR1 is DFQATT and CDR2 is SNEGSKA (reference sequence). This CDR3 region has 14 residues. The V end lost 5 bases, the J end lost 0 bases, and 13 bases lay between the germline ends. CDR3 coding DNA: TGCAGTGCTCCCAGGGGATTGGACCAAGAGACCCAGTACTTC. This encodes CSAPRGLDQETQYF.

This clonotype has a count of ten or more. This sequence joins TRBV20-1 and TRBJ1-2, with 9 nucleotides matching TRBD1. Trimming at V came to 4 bases and at J to 7 bases, leaving 13 bases not matched to a gene. Germline V gene lookup returns CDR1 DFQATT and CDR2 SNEGSKA (reference sequence). CDR3 length equals 15 residues. CDR3 nucleotide sequence: TGCAGTGCTACTTCGCCGGGACAGGGCGAAGCTGGCTACACCTTC. As protein: CSATSPGQGEAGYTF.

This clonotype was counted ten times or more. This rearrangement joins TRBV20-1 to TRBJ1-5; 7 positions agree with TRBD1. The V and J ends lost 5 bases and 3 bases, in that order; junction bases with no gene match: 7. Germline CDR1 reads DFQATT; CDR2 reads SNEGSKA (reference sequence). The CDR3 consists of 14 residues. CDR3 sequence (DNA): TGCAGTGCTTCCGGACAGGATCACAATCAGCCCCAGCATTTT. It specifies CSASGQDHNQPQHF.

The chain recombines TRBV5-1 with TRBJ2-3; the D is unclear. CDR1 SGHRS and CDR2 YFSETQ come from the germline V gene. The CDR3 length is 14 residues. V was pared by 4 bases and J by 2 bases, with 11 bases between. CDR3 nucleotides: TGCGCCAGCAGCCGACTCTCACCCACAGATACGCAGTATTTT. As protein: CASSRLSPTDTQYF. Based on the CDR3 plus reference TRBV5-1 and TRBJ2-3, the full variable domain is KAGVTQTPRYLIKTRGQQVTLSCSPISGHRSVSWYQQTPGQGLQFLFEYFSETQRNKGNFPGRFSGRQFSNSRSEMNVSTLELGDSALYLCASSRLSPTDTQYFGPGTRLTVL.

The gene calls are TRBV28 and TRBJ2-5; 7 bases fit TRBD1. V lost 5 bases and J lost 2; bases outside the gene matches: 5. There are 14 residues in the CDR3. The germline V gene encodes CDR1 MDHEN and CDR2 SYDVKM. This chain's CDR3 is CASSTPTGQETQYF. The DNA for the CDR3 is TGTGCCAGCAGTACCCCGACAGGGCAAGAGACCCAGTACTTC.

This clonotype was found a few times. The chain employs TRBV29-1 and TRBJ1-2; maybe TRBD1 (6 bases). Germline-derived CDR1 and CDR2 are SQVTM and ANQGSEA. The CDR3 sequence is 17 residues long. V was pared by 4 bases and J by 6 bases, with 27 bases between. CDR3 in amino acids: CSVAAHRQGTGMDGYTF. CDR3 DNA: TGCAGCGTTGCGGCCCACCGGCAGGGGACGGGGATGGATGGCTACACCTTC.

This chain links TRBV29-1 with TRBJ2-5; the match to TRBD1 covers 8 bases. Unmatched junction bases numbered 9, after V lost 3 bases and J lost 3 bases. Germline V gene sequence: CDR1 SQVTM, CDR2 ANQGSEA. The CDR3 length is 15 residues. The CDR3: CSVERTGFSEETQYF. The DNA for the CDR3 is TGCAGCGTTGAGCGGACAGGGTTTTCCGAAGAGACCCAGTACTTC.

V and J are TRBV27 and TRBJ1-1; D may be TRBD1 (5 bases). The CDR3 loop spans 14 amino acids. Germline V lookup: CDR1 MNHEY, CDR2 SMNVEV (reference sequence). The V gene lost 4 bases and the J gene lost 5 bases, with 14 bases spanning the gap. CDR3 region: CASSSTGRRTEAFF. CDR3 DNA: TGTGCCAGCAGTTCTACAGGCCGGAGGACTGAAGCTTTCTTT.